This passage covers 10 T cell receptor beta chains from one sample sequenced in a study of cytomegalovirus exposure and HLA in healthy donors. With 60 Vbeta and 13 Jbeta primers, the PCR was carried out. Libraries were prepared by immunoSEQ multiplex PCR; TCRdb keeps only in-frame clonotypes and omits some of them. The data hold over 100,000 clones, with approximately 85% observed a single time. The sample taken for sequencing was PBMCs. The receptors here all came from a woman aged 45-60 years in good health and CMV-seropositive.

The chain uses TRBV5-5 and TRBJ1-4, with 9 bases that match TRBD1. The germline V gene encodes CDR1 SGHKS and CDR2 YYEKEE (reference sequence). This CDR3 is 14 amino acids long. J lost 8 bases, V lost 5 bases, and 7 bases had no gene match. The CDR3 is CASRRDRASEKLFF. The CDR3 DNA follows: TGTGCCAGCAGGCGGGACAGGGCTTCAGAAAAACTGTTTTTT.

This chain uses TRBV7-9 with TRBJ2-7, with 12 nucleotides matching TRBD2. With 6 bases clipped from V and 0 bases from J, the junction kept 9 bases outside the gene matches. This CDR3 contains 17 residues. Germline values: CDR1 SEHNR, CDR2 FQNEAQ (reference sequence). DNA of the CDR3: TGTGCCAGCAGTCTTTGGACTAGCGGGGACTCCTCCTACGAGCAGTACTTC. Its protein product is CASSLWTSGDSSYEQYF.

This chain joins TRBV6-1 and TRBJ2-3; maybe TRBD2 (6 bases). Looked up from germline, CDR1 is MNHNS and CDR2 is SASEGT. V lost 2 bases to trimming and J lost 9 bases, with 12 bases between them. The CDR3 has 13 residues. CDR3 protein: CASSENPLATQYF. As DNA, the CDR3 is TGTGCCAGCAGTGAAAATCCCCTAGCGACGCAGTATTTT.

The chain combines TRBV29-1 with TRBJ1-1; D is possibly TRBD1 (6 bases). CDR1 and CDR2 from the germline V gene are SQVTM and ANQGSEA. V lost 4 bases and J lost 0, with 12 bases in between. CDR3 size: 14 residues. CDR3 residues: CSVVSRGMNTEAFF. The CDR3 nucleotides are TGCAGCGTTGTATCGAGGGGGATGAACACTGAAGCTTTCTTT.

The J gene is TRBJ2-3, the V gene TRBV27; TRBD2 aligns across 9 bases. V dropped 4 bases and J dropped 0; count of bases not matched to a gene: 5. The CDR3 spans 16 residues. Germline CDR1 reads MNHEY; CDR2 reads SMNVEV (reference sequence). The CDR3 loop is CASSSPAGGSTDTQYF. The CDR3 DNA sequence: TGTGCCAGCAGTTCCCCAGCGGGGGGTAGCACAGATACGCAGTATTTT.

The chain joins TRBV6-5 to TRBJ2-1; weak D call: TRBD2 (6 bases). The V and J ends lost 8 bases and 3 bases respectively, with 17 bases between them. CDR3 length equals 15 residues. Per the germline V gene, CDR1 is MNHEY and CDR2 is SVGAGI. CDR3 region: CASSPGGVRYNEQFF. The CDR3 DNA sequence: TGTGCCAGCTCCCCCGGCGGGGTGCGCTACAATGAGCAGTTCTTC.

The CDR3 is CASSLGGGVYGYTF. The CDR3 nucleotides are TGCGCCAGCAGCTTGGGAGGGGGAGTCTATGGCTACACCTTC. The chain recombines TRBV5-1 with TRBJ1-2, with D possibly matching TRBD1 (6 bases). Trimming took off 0 bases at V and 4 bases at J, with 10 bases between the two ends. Germline lookup yields CDR1 SGHRS and CDR2 YFSETQ. There are 14 residues in the CDR3. Together with reference TRBV5-1 and TRBJ1-2, the CDR3 gives the full variable domain: KAGVTQTPRYLIKTRGQQVTLSCSPISGHRSVSWYQQTPGQGLQFLFEYFSETQRNKGNFPGRFSGRQFSNSRSEMNVSTLELGDSALYLCASSLGGGVYGYTFGSGTRLTVV.

The V and J genes are TRBV19 and TRBJ2-7, with 12 bases aligning to TRBD2. V was clipped by 8 bases and J by 6 bases; unmatched bases: 8. The V gene's germline CDR1 is LNHDA and CDR2 SQIVND (reference sequence). This CDR3 is built from 14 residues. In DNA, the CDR3 is TGTGCCAGTCGTTCTCTAGCGGGAGGGCCCGAGCAGTACTTC. Translated, it gives CASRSLAGGPEQYF.

CDR3 residues: CASSFTGASYEQYF. The CDR3 region has the DNA TGTGCCAGCAGCTTCACAGGGGCCTCCTACGAGCAGTACTTC. The rearrangement links TRBV11-2 to TRBJ2-7; TRBD1 agrees at 7 bases. Germline V lookup: CDR1 SGHAT, CDR2 FQNNGV. This CDR3 contains 14 residues. The V and J ends lost 3 bases and 0 bases, in that order; junction bases with no gene match: 2.

The chain joins TRBV5-1 to TRBJ1-1, with 8 bases that match TRBD1. Germline CDR1 SGHRS, CDR2 YFSETQ. The CDR3 has 14 amino acids. The V gene end was trimmed by 4 bases and the J gene end by 2 bases; junction bases not matched to a gene: 4. CDR3 amino acids: CASSNPGGNTEAFF. CDR3 bases: TGCGCCAGCAGCAATCCAGGGGGCAACACTGAAGCTTTCTTT.